This T cell receptor (beta chain) was found in a study of blood T cell repertoires in COVID-19. Across the whole study: Samples taken during acute and convalescent COVID-19 were collected in the United States, Italy and Spain. T cells, B-cell-depleted T cells, or PBMCs supplied cDNA or gDNA.

This CDR3 has 12 amino acids. CDR1 is MNHNS, CDR2 SASEGT, per germline. V lost 3 bases and J lost 6, with 9 bases in between. In the study's own analysis: How many nucleated cells were present was estimated from reference gene primer amplification. TCRdb's table, derived via immunoSEQ multiplex PCR, lists solely in-frame clones and lacks some. V and J calls and clone size are those listed in that table; D and trimming were worked out from the DNA. Of about 190,000 clones in the sample, 70% to 90% were seen once. The specimen sequenced was peripheral blood. The chain has TRBV6-1 and TRBJ2-7; D is undetermined. The origin of this receptor is a woman in her 70s with active or convalescent COVID-19. The CDR3: CASSEGRTEQYF. The CDR3 region has the DNA TGTGCCAGCAGTGAGGGCAGAACCGAGCAGTACTTC.